These 25 T cell receptor beta chains share one sample of origin, sequenced in a study of neurological immune-mediated disorders. Each CDR3 protein gets one entry after TCRdb re-called the 5' RACE reads with MiXCR. The data show more than 30,000 distinct CDR3 sequences, approximately 7.2% seen once. The sequenced sample was CD4+ T cells from blood. Receptors were obtained from a man in his fifties or sixties in good health.

This clonotype was seen repeatedly, ten times or more. The chain couples TRBV6-5 to TRBJ1-1; D ambiguous. Trimming took off 1 base at V and 3 bases at J, with 9 bases between the two ends. The CDR3 is 14 amino acids. The germline gives CDR1 MNHEY, CDR2 SVGAGI. The CDR3 is CASSYFRTDTEAFF. The CDR3 DNA reads TGTGCCAGCAGTTACTTTCGGACGGACACTGAAGCTTTCTTT.

Ten or more counts support this clonotype. V is TRBV20-1 and J is TRBJ2-3, with D unclear. Germline CDR1 DFQATT, CDR2 SNEGSKA (reference sequence). Trimming left V 3 bases short and J 0 bases short, with 7 bases between. CDR3 length equals 13 residues. CDR3 protein: CSASRVSTDTQYF. DNA for the CDR3: TGCAGTGCTAGTCGGGTTAGCACAGATACGCAGTATTTT.

The V and J genes are TRBV7-9 and TRBJ2-1; D not certain. CDR3 length: 15 amino acids. The germline V gene encodes CDR1 SEHNR and CDR2 FQNEAQ (reference sequence). V lost 1 base to trimming and J lost 5 bases, with 12 bases between them. The CDR3 sequence: CASSLVMEGNNEQFF. The CDR3 DNA follows: TGTGCCAGCAGCTTAGTTATGGAAGGTAACAATGAGCAGTTCTTC.

This clonotype came up many times. This sequence joins TRBV5-1 and TRBJ2-2, with TRBD2 identical over 12 bases. In germline, CDR1 is SGHRS, CDR2 YFSETQ. Trimming removed 0 bases from V and 7 bases from J; junction bases left unmatched: 10. CDR3 length: 18 amino acids. For the CDR3, the DNA is TGCGCCAGCAGCTTGGCCACGACTAGCGGGAGTAGCAGCGGGGAGCTGTTTTTT. It yields the protein CASSLATTSGSSSGELFF.

This clonotype has ten or more counts. V usage is TRBV20-1 and J usage is TRBJ1-2; D is possibly TRBD1 (5 bases). Trimming left V 6 bases short and J 4 bases short, with 9 bases between. This CDR3 comprises 11 residues. Germline CDR1 is DFQATT and CDR2 is SNEGSKA (reference sequence). CDR3 sequence (DNA): TGCAGTGCCGGGGGAGTCTATGGCTACACCTTC. This encodes CSAGGVYGYTF.

The chain employs TRBV4-2 and TRBJ2-7; D unclear. The CDR3 consists of 16 residues. Germline CDR1 is LGHNA and CDR2 is YNFKEQ. V was clipped by 1 base and J by 0 bases, with 13 bases between them. The CDR3 loop is CASSQGISMSSYEQYF. Written as DNA, the CDR3 is TGTGCCAGCAGCCAAGGTATTTCGATGAGCTCCTACGAGCAGTACTTC.

This clonotype was counted many times. The chain combines TRBV20-1 with TRBJ2-7; 14 bases are shared with TRBD2. Per the germline V gene, CDR1 is DFQATT and CDR2 is SNEGSKA (reference sequence). CDR3 size: 16 residues. Losses at the gene ends were 0 bases for V and 4 bases for J; bases not matched to a gene: 5. As DNA, the CDR3 is TGCAGTGCTAGAGAGACTAGCGGGAGGGTAGGGTACGAGCAGTACTTC. As protein: CSARETSGRVGYEQYF.

This clonotype was seen ten or more times. This sequence joins TRBV20-1 and TRBJ2-7, with TRBD2 matching over 10 bases. CDR1 DFQATT and CDR2 SNEGSKA come from the germline V gene (reference sequence). V shed 6 bases, J shed 5 bases, and the junction held 10 bases outside the gene matches. This CDR3 has 14 residues. Here the CDR3 DNA reads TGCAGTGCCCAAGCTAGCGGGAGATGGAACGAGCAGTACTTC. This codes for CSAQASGRWNEQYF.

In this sample, this clonotype turned up many times. The chain combines TRBV4-3 with TRBJ1-3; 7 nucleotides line up with TRBD1. Germline CDR1 is LGHNA and CDR2 is YSLEER. Unmatched junction bases numbered 12, after V lost 9 bases and J lost 4 bases. The CDR3 has 15 residues. The CDR3 nucleotides are TGCGCCAGTCTCCGGGACAGCATTGTCGGAAACACCATATATTTT. It specifies CASLRDSIVGNTIYF.

At least ten counts were recorded for this clonotype. V is TRBV20-1 and J is TRBJ1-2, with D perhaps matching TRBD1 (5 bases). The CDR3 totals 12 residues. The germline CDR1 and CDR2 sequences are DFQATT and SNEGSKA (reference sequence). CDR3 loop: CSAVGGNYGYTF. The CDR3 DNA sequence: TGCAGCGCGGTCGGGGGAAACTATGGCTACACCTTC.

The sample holds many counts of this clonotype. J is TRBJ2-5 and V is TRBV19, with 7 positions matching TRBD2. The trim removed 5 bases at V and 5 bases at J, leaving 14 bases unmatched. The CDR3 is 16 residues long. The germline V gene has CDR1 LNHDA and CDR2 SQIVND (reference sequence). The CDR3 DNA reads as TGTGCCAGTAGTCCCTTATGGCGCGGGAGCCGTGAGACCCAGTACTTC. It encodes CASSPLWRGSRETQYF.

This clonotype was observed at least ten times. The chain links TRBV7-2 to TRBJ1-5; no definite D call. The CDR3 spans 13 residues. V lost 0 bases to trimming and J lost 7 bases, with 7 bases between them. Germline lookup yields CDR1 SGHTA and CDR2 FQGNSA. DNA of the CDR3: TGTGCCAGCAGCTTAGCGGAAGCGCAGCCCCAGCATTTT. Protein product: CASSLAEAQPQHF.

This clonotype was seen a handful of times. The rearrangement uses TRBV9 and TRBJ2-7; D is perhaps TRBD2 (6 bases). V gave up 4 bases and J gave up 0 bases, with 11 bases separating them. The CDR3 totals 14 residues. CDR1 SGDLS and CDR2 YYNGEE come from the germline V gene. The CDR3 spells CASSPSASSYEQYF. CDR3 coding DNA: TGTGCCAGCAGCCCTAGCGCCAGCTCCTACGAGCAGTACTTC.

This clonotype has a count of ten or more. This chain joins TRBV6-1 and TRBJ2-1; the D gene is possibly TRBD2 (6 bases). Germline assignment: CDR1 MNHNS and CDR2 SASEGT. The CDR3 extends over 14 amino acids. With 7 bases removed from V and 4 bases from J, the gap between germline ends came to 14 bases. This CDR3 is CASTTVAAYNEQFF. DNA for the CDR3: TGTGCCAGCACCACGGTAGCGGCTTACAATGAGCAGTTCTTC.

This clonotype was seen only a few times. V gene TRBV9 combines with J gene TRBJ2-2; TRBD1 is a possible D gene (5 bases). V lost 4 bases, J lost 1 base, and 11 bases lay in between. The CDR3 length is 15 residues. The germline V gene has CDR1 SGDLS and CDR2 YYNGEE. CDR3 in amino acids: CASSLARGNTGELFF. The CDR3 bases are TGTGCCAGCAGCCTCGCAAGGGGGAACACCGGGGAGCTGTTTTTT.

This clonotype was seen ten or more times. This sequence joins TRBV3-1 and TRBJ2-6; the D call may be TRBD1 or TRBD2 (6 bases each). The V gene's germline CDR1 is LGHDT and CDR2 YNNKEL (reference sequence). V gave up 5 bases and J gave up 2 bases, with 13 bases separating them. The CDR3 extends over 16 amino acids. For the CDR3, the DNA is TGTGCCAGCAGCAAGTTTGGGGGGCCTGGGGCCAACGTCCTGACTTTC. Translating it yields CASSKFGGPGANVLTF.

This clonotype has ten or more counts. The rearrangement joins TRBV7-9 to TRBJ2-7; 7 bases match TRBD2. CDR1 and CDR2 (germline): SEHNR, FQNEAQ (reference sequence). The trim removed 5 bases at V and 2 bases at J, leaving 12 bases unmatched. CDR3 length equals 16 residues. The chain's CDR3 is CASSPPAGAGAYEQYF. The CDR3 bases are TGTGCCAGCAGCCCCCCGGCGGGAGCAGGAGCCTACGAGCAGTACTTC.

Many counts were recorded for this clonotype. This chain uses TRBV12-3 or TRBV12-4 with TRBJ2-7, with a tentative D call TRBD2 (5 bases). Trimming shortened V by 5 bases and J by 9 bases, and 26 bases separated the two germline ends. This CDR3 spans 16 amino acids. CDR3 amino acids: CASSPSTSLVRTSQYF. The CDR3 DNA is TGTGCCAGCAGTCCTTCTACTAGTTTGGTCAGAACGTCGCAGTACTTC.

The table lists this clonotype with many counts. The chain employs TRBV6-1 and TRBJ1-2; D is uncertain. Germline loops: CDR1 MNHNS, CDR2 SASEGT. The CDR3 has 11 residues. V was cut by 3 bases and J by 8 bases, with 7 bases left in between. This CDR3 reads CASSDRYGYTF. The CDR3 nucleotides are TGTGCCAGCAGTGACCGGTACGGCTACACCTTC.

This clonotype was seen repeatedly, ten times or more. The chain links TRBV4-2 to TRBJ2-7; the D gene is possibly TRBD2 (5 bases). V was shortened by 6 bases and J by 2 bases, with 11 bases between the two germline ends. The CDR3 covers 13 residues. Germline V lookup: CDR1 LGHNA, CDR2 YNFKEQ. DNA of the CDR3: TGTGCCAGCAGGGCTATGGGAGCCTACGAGCAGTACTTC. This gives the protein CASRAMGAYEQYF.

This clonotype has at least ten counts. The chain links TRBV20-1 to TRBJ2-1; D tentatively fits TRBD1 or TRBD2 (7 bases each). V lost 0 bases and J lost 7, with 19 bases in between. The CDR3 loop spans 16 amino acids. The germline V gene encodes CDR1 DFQATT and CDR2 SNEGSKA (reference sequence). CDR3 in amino acids: CSARDRRGGGRNEQFF. CDR3 nucleotide sequence: TGCAGTGCTAGAGACCGCAGGGGGGGAGGGCGAAATGAGCAGTTCTTC.

This clonotype was picked up many times. The gene calls are TRBV3-1 and TRBJ2-1, with 7 nucleotides matching TRBD2. The CDR3 is 15 residues long. Trimming removed 5 bases from V and 4 bases from J; junction bases left unmatched: 8. Germline lookup yields CDR1 LGHDT and CDR2 YNNKEL (reference sequence). The CDR3 sequence is CASSVGLGSYNEQFF. The CDR3 region has the DNA TGTGCCAGCAGCGTCGGACTAGGTTCATACAATGAGCAGTTCTTC.

The sample holds many counts of this clonotype. This chain connects TRBV19 to TRBJ1-4; possibly TRBD1 for D (5 bases). The germline V gene encodes CDR1 LNHDA and CDR2 SQIVND (reference sequence). This CDR3 is 13 amino acids long. Between the trimmed V and J ends, which lost 6 bases and 5 bases, there was a span of 10 bases. CDR3 protein: CASRRQLNEKLFF. The CDR3 DNA reads as TGTGCCAGTAGAAGACAGCTAAATGAAAAACTGTTTTTT.

The chain combines TRBV4-3 with TRBJ2-1, with D uncertain. V lost 8 bases to trimming and J lost 6 bases, with 17 bases between them. Looked up from germline, CDR1 is LGHNA and CDR2 is YSLEER. The CDR3 length is 14 residues. CDR3 nucleotides: TGCGCCAGCCAAGGCCCGGGCGGCCCCAATGAGCAGTTCTTC. Translating gives CASQGPGGPNEQFF.

This clonotype has ten or more counts. The junction departs from the called germline gene at one end, perhaps through a read error. This sequence joins TRBV7-3 and TRBJ2-5; D perhaps matches TRBD1 (5 bases). The CDR3 contains 14 residues. The germline CDR1 and CDR2 sequences are SGHTA and FQGTGA. This chain's CDR3 is CASSVTGDQETQYF. In DNA, the CDR3 is TGTGCCAGCAGCGTAACAGGTGACCAAGAGACCCAGTACTTC.